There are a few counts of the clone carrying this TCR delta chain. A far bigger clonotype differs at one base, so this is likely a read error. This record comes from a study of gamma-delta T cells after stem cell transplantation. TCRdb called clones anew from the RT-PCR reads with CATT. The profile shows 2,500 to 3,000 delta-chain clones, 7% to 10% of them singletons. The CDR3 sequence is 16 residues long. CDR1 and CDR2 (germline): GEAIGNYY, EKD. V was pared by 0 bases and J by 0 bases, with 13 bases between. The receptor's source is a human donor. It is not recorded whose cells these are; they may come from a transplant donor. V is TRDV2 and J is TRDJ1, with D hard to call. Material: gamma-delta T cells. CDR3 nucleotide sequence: TGTGCCTGTGACACCTGGAAGGGACCGTACACCGATAAACTCATCTTT. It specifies CACDTWKGPYTDKLIF.